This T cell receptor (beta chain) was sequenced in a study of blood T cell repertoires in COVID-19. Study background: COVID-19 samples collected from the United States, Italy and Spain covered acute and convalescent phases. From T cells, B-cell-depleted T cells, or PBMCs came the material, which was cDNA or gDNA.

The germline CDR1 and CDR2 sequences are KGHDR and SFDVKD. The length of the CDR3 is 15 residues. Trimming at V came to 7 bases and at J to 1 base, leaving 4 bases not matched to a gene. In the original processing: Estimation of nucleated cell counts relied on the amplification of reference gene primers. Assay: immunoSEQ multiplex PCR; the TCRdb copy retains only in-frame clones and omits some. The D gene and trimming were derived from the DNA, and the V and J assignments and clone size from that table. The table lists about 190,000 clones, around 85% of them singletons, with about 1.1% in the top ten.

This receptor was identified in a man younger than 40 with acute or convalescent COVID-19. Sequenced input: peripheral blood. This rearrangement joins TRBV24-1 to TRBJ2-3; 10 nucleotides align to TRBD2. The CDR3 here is CATSSGRAGTDTQYF. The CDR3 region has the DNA TGTGCCACCAGCAGCGGGAGGGCCGGCACAGATACGCAGTATTTT.